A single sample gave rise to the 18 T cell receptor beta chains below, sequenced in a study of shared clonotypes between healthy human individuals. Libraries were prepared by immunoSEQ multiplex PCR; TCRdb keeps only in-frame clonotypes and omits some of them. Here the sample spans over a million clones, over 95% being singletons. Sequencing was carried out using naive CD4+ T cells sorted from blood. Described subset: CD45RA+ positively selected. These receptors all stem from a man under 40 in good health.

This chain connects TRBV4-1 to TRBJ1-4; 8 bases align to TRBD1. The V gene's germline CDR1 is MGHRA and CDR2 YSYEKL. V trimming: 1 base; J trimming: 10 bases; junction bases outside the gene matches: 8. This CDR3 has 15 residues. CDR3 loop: CASSQGQGTWGKLFF. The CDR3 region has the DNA TGCGCCAGCAGCCAAGGACAGGGGACGTGGGGAAAACTGTTTTTT.

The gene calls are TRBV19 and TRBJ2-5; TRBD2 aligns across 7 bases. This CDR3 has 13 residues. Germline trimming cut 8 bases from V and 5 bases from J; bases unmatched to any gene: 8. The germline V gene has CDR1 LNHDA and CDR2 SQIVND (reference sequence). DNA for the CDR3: TGTGCCAGTGGGGGGGACCCCGGGGAGACCCAGTACTTC. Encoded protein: CASGGDPGETQYF.

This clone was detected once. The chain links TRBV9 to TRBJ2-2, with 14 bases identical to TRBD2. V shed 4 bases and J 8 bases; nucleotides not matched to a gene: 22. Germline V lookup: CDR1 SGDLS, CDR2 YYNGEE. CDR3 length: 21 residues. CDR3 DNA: TGTGCCAGCAGCTTCCGAGCCGGGACTAGCGGGAGCTACGAACCCCCGGGGGAGCTGTTTTTT. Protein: CASSFRAGTSGSYEPPGELFF.

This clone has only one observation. CDR3 protein: CASLTWRSTDTQYF. CDR3 nucleotide sequence: TGTGCCAGCCTGACTTGGCGGAGCACAGATACGCAGTATTTT. The V gene is TRBV2, the J gene TRBJ2-3; D ambiguous. Germline-derived CDR1 and CDR2 are SNHLY and FYNNEI. Trimming took 8 bases from V and 0 from J, leaving 12 bases between them. The CDR3 runs 14 residues.

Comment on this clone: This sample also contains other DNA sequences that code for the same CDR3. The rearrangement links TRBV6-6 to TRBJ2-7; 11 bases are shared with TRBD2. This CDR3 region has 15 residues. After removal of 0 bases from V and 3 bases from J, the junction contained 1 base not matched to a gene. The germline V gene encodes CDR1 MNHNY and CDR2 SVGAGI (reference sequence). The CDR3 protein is CASSYSGTSGYEQYF. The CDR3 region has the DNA TGTGCCAGCAGTTACTCCGGGACTAGCGGCTACGAGCAGTACTTC.

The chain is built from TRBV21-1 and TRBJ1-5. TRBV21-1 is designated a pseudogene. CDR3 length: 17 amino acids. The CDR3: CASSKRGGRVGNQPQHF. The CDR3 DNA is TGTGCCAGCAGCAAAAGGGGGGGGAGGGTCGGCAATCAGCCCCAGCATTTT.

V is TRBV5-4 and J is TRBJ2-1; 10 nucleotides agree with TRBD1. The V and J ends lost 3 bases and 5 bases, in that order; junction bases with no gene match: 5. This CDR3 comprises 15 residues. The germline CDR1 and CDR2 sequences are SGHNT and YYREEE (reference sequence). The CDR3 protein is CASSSPGQGNNEQFF. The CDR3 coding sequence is TGTGCCAGCAGCTCCCCGGGACAGGGGAACAATGAGCAGTTCTTC.

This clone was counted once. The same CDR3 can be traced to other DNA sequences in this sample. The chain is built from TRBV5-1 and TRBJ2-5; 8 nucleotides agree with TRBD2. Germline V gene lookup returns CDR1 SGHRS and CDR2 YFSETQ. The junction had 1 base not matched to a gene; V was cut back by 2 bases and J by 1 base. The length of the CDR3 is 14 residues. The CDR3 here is CASSLAGAQETQYF. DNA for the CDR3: TGCGCCAGCAGCTTAGCGGGGGCCCAAGAGACCCAGTACTTC. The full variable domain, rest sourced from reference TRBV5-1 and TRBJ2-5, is KAGVTQTPRYLIKTRGQQVTLSCSPISGHRSVSWYQQTPGQGLQFLFEYFSETQRNKGNFPGRFSGRQFSNSRSEMNVSTLELGDSALYLCASSLAGAQETQYFGPGTRLLVL.

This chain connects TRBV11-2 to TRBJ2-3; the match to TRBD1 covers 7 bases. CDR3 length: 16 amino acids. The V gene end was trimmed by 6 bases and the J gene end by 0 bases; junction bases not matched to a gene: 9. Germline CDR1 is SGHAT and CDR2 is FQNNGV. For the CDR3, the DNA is TGTGCCAGCAGTCTCTCCGGGACAGTAAGCACAGATACGCAGTATTTT. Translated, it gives CASSLSGTVSTDTQYF.

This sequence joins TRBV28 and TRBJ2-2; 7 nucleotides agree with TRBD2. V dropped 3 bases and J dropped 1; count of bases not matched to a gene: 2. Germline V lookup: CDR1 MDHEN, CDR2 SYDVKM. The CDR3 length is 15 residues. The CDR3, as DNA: TGTGCCAGCAGTTTCAGCGGGATGAACACCGGGGAGCTGTTTTTT. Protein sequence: CASSFSGMNTGELFF.

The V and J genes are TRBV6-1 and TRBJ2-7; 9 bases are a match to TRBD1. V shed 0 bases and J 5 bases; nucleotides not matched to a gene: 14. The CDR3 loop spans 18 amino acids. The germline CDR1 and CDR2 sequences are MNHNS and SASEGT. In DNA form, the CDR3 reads TGTGCCAGCAGTGAAGCGCTTCGATTGGGACAGGGAATGAACGAGCAGTACTTC. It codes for CASSEALRLGQGMNEQYF.

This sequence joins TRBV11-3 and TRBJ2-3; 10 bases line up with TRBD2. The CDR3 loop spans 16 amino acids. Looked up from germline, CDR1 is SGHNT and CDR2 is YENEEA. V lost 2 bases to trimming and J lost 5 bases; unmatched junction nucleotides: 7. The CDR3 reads CASSLFASGSLDTQYF. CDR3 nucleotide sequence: TGTGCCAGCAGCTTATTTGCTAGCGGGAGTTTAGATACGCAGTATTTT.

The CDR3 nucleotides are TGTGCCAGCAGTACTAGCGGGGCCTCCTACGAGCAGTACTTC. It specifies CASSTSGASYEQYF. The chain is built from TRBV6-6 and TRBJ2-7, with TRBD2 identical over 10 bases. This CDR3 region has 14 residues. Trimming removed 5 bases from V and 0 bases from J; junction bases left unmatched: 1. The germline V gene encodes CDR1 MNHNY and CDR2 SVGAGI (reference sequence).

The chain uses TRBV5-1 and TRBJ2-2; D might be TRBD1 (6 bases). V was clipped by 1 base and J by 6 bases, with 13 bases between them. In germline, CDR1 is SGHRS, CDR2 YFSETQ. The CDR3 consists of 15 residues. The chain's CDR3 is CASSLYRDRAGELFF. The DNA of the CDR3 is TGCGCCAGCAGCTTGTACAGGGATAGGGCCGGGGAGCTGTTTTTT.

CDR3 loop: CASSYAPIGTQYF. The CDR3 nucleotides read TGTGCCAGCAGTTACGCGCCGATTGGTACGCAGTATTTT. This chain joins TRBV6-6 and TRBJ2-3, with D unresolved. The germline gives CDR1 MNHNY, CDR2 SVGAGI (reference sequence). The ends were cut back, 2 bases at V and 8 bases at J, with 11 bases in the middle. The CDR3 sequence is 13 residues long.

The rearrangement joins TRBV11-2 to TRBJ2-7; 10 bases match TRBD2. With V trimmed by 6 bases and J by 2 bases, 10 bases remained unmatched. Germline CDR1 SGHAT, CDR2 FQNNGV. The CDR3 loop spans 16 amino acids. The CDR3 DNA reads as TGTGCCAGCAGACTGTACATAGCGGGAGGCCCCTACGAGCAGTACTTC. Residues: CASRLYIAGGPYEQYF.

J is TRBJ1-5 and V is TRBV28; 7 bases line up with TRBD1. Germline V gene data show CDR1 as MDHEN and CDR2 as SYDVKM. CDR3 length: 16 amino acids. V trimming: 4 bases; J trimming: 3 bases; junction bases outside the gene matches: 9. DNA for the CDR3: TGTGCCAGCAGTTCTCGGGACAGAGGGTACAATCAGCCCCAGCATTTT. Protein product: CASSSRDRGYNQPQHF. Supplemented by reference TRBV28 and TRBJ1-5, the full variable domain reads DVKVTQSSRYLVKRTGEKVFLECVQDMDHENMFWYRQDPGLGLRLIYFSYDVKMKEKGDIPEGYSVSREKKERFSLILESASTNQTSMYLCASSSRDRGYNQPQHFGDGTRLSIL.

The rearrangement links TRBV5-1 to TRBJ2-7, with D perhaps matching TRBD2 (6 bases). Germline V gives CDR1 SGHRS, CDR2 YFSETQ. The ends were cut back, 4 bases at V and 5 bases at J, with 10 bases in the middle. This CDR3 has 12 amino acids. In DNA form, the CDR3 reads TGCGCCAGCAGCCCGGGGGAAGACGAGCAGTACTTC. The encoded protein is CASSPGEDEQYF.